This entry lists 25 T cell receptor beta chains sequenced from one sample in a study of T cells in Graves' hyperthyroidism and ophthalmopathy. The CDR3 regions of TCR beta were amplified from RNA transcripts. With the HTBI primer set, the TCR CDR3 went through a first round of RT-PCR. MiXCR, run by TCRdb on the multiplex PCR reads, gives a single entry per CDR3 protein. The data hold 240,000 or so distinct CDR3 sequences, with about 17% observed a single time. Source material: blood. The receptors shown here come from a young woman with Graves' ophthalmopathy.

This clonotype was counted ten times or more. The chain uses TRBV4-1 and TRBJ2-7; D might be TRBD1 (6 bases). V was cut by 5 bases and J by 2 bases, with 16 bases left in between. Germline CDR1 is MGHRA and CDR2 is YSYEKL. The CDR3 runs to 15 residues. The CDR3 region is CASSDRYRDTYEQYF. DNA of the CDR3: TGCGCCAGCAGCGACAGATACCGGGACACCTACGAGCAGTACTTC.

This clonotype has at least ten counts. The J gene is TRBJ1-2, the V gene TRBV28; 7 bases agree with TRBD1. With 6 bases clipped from V and 6 bases from J, the junction kept 16 bases outside the gene matches. Germline assignment: CDR1 MDHEN and CDR2 SYDVKM. This CDR3 spans 16 amino acids. The CDR3 loop reads CASSLPGGGYSNGYTF. For the CDR3, the DNA is TGTGCCAGCAGCCTCCCGGGAGGGGGCTACTCAAATGGCTACACCTTC.

This clonotype was recorded many times. The J gene is TRBJ2-7, the V gene TRBV20-1, with 10 bases matching TRBD2. CDR1 DFQATT and CDR2 SNEGSKA come from the germline V gene (reference sequence). This CDR3 is 14 amino acids long. The junction had 5 bases not matched to a gene; V was cut back by 3 bases and J by 3 bases. In DNA, the CDR3 is TGCAGTGCTAGGGGGACTAGCGAATACTACGAGCAGTACTTC. Protein product: CSARGTSEYYEQYF.

The sample holds many counts of this clonotype. The chain employs TRBV6-5 and TRBJ1-2, with D tentatively TRBD1 (5 bases). Germline CDR1 is MNHEY and CDR2 is SVGAGI. V gave up 0 bases and J gave up 4 bases, with 12 bases separating them. The CDR3 has 15 amino acids. In nucleotides, the CDR3 is TGTGCCAGCAGTTACTCCAACTACAGGAGCTATGGCTACACCTTC. Translation: CASSYSNYRSYGYTF.

This clonotype was seen at least ten times. The J gene is TRBJ2-5, the V gene TRBV6-1; D uncertain. Germline V gene lookup returns CDR1 MNHNS and CDR2 SASEGT. CDR3 length equals 12 residues. The V end was cut by 10 bases, the J end by 5 bases, with 14 bases between. For the CDR3, the DNA is TGTGCCACTTCATCGCGATCCGAGACCCAGTACTTC. It encodes CATSSRSETQYF.

The V and J genes are TRBV6-1 and TRBJ2-5, with 10 bases lining up with TRBD2. The germline CDR1 and CDR2 sequences are MNHNS and SASEGT. CDR3 length equals 18 residues. Losses at the gene ends were 1 base for V and 1 base for J; bases not matched to a gene: 9. CDR3 nucleotides: TGTGCCAGCAGTGAAGGGACTAGCGGTGGATTTCGCCAAGAGACCCAGTACTTC. Translating gives CASSEGTSGGFRQETQYF.

This clonotype was counted a few times. The chain is built from TRBV19 and TRBJ2-1; D might be TRBD1 (7 bases). Germline CDR1 and CDR2: LNHDA and SQIVND (reference sequence). This CDR3 contains 20 residues. V lost 1 base, J lost 1 base, and 23 bases lay in between. The CDR3: CASSIGQGETSGRSYNEQFF. CDR3 nucleotide sequence: TGTGCCAGTAGTATAGGACAGGGTGAGACTAGTGGTAGGTCCTACAATGAGCAGTTCTTC.

Ten or more counts support this clonotype. This rearrangement joins TRBV7-9 to TRBJ2-5; TRBD1 or TRBD2 may be the D gene (5 bases each). The V gene's germline CDR1 is SEHNR and CDR2 FQNEAQ (reference sequence). There are 13 residues in the CDR3. V dropped 8 bases and J dropped 5 bases, with 15 bases sitting between them. DNA for the CDR3: TGTGCCAGCGAGACAGACTATCAGGAGACCCAGTACTTC. Its translation: CASETDYQETQYF.

This clonotype was counted many times. The rearrangement uses TRBV6-7 and TRBJ1-1, with D tentatively TRBD1 (5 bases). TRBV6-7 is placed among ORFs of uncertain function. The ends were cut back, 4 bases at V and 5 bases at J, with 17 bases in the middle. The CDR3 covers 15 residues. CDR3 coding DNA: TGTGCCAGCAGTTCTCGGTCAGGGAGAAGGACTGAAGCTTTCTTT. Protein product: CASSSRSGRRTEAFF.

This clonotype has a handful of counts. CDR3 residues: CSVVPGWNTGELFF. As DNA, the CDR3 is TGCAGCGTTGTCCCAGGGTGGAACACCGGGGAGCTGTTTTTT. This chain links TRBV29-1 with TRBJ2-2; tentatively, D is TRBD1 (5 bases). This CDR3 spans 14 amino acids. Germline V CDR1 and CDR2: SQVTM, ANQGSEA. Deletions cut 4 bases from V and 1 base from J, with 10 bases between.

The chain joins TRBV28 to TRBJ2-1, with D maybe TRBD2 (7 bases). Germline V lookup: CDR1 MDHEN, CDR2 SYDVKM. This CDR3 region has 16 residues. V gave up 6 bases and J gave up 4 bases, with 19 bases separating them. CDR3 loop: CASRPAGAGGYNEQFF. The CDR3 DNA follows: TGTGCCAGCAGGCCGGCGGGGGCGGGCGGGTACAATGAGCAGTTCTTC.

This clonotype was detected many times. This chain connects TRBV20-1 to TRBJ1-1, with TRBD1 matching 10 bases. V shed 2 bases, J shed 5 bases, and the junction held 5 bases outside the gene matches. Germline V gene lookup returns CDR1 DFQATT and CDR2 SNEGSKA (reference sequence). CDR3 length: 14 amino acids. CDR3 in amino acids: CSARPRQGATEAFF. DNA of the CDR3: TGCAGTGCTAGACCTCGACAGGGGGCGACTGAAGCTTTCTTT.

In its sample, this clonotype was seen many times. The CDR3 reads CASSFWTSGGETQYF. The DNA for the CDR3 is TGTGCCAGCAGCTTTTGGACTAGCGGGGGGGAGACCCAGTACTTC. The J gene is TRBJ2-5, the V gene TRBV13; TRBD2 agrees at 14 bases. The CDR3 has 15 amino acids. The germline V gene has CDR1 PRHDT and CDR2 FYEKMQ (reference sequence). Trimming at V came to 3 bases and at J to 5 bases, leaving 2 bases not matched to a gene.

This clonotype appeared many times. The chain links TRBV5-6 to TRBJ1-6; 8 nucleotides agree with TRBD1. Unmatched junction bases numbered 12, after V lost 4 bases and J lost 9 bases. From germline, CDR1 is SGHDT and CDR2 YYEEEE. The CDR3 has 16 amino acids. Written as DNA, the CDR3 is TGTGCCAGCAGCCTCGCTTGGGGCAGGGGGCCTTCACCCCTCCACTTT. Translating gives CASSLAWGRGPSPLHF.

The genes are TRBV5-6 and TRBJ2-1; 8 nucleotides line up with TRBD1. The CDR3 is 15 amino acids. Trimming cost V 3 bases and J 5 bases; bases outside gene matches: 7. The V gene's germline CDR1 is SGHDT and CDR2 YYEEEE. CDR3 bases: TGTGCCAGCAGCTCAGGAGGGACAGGTAACAATGAGCAGTTCTTC. Residues: CASSSGGTGNNEQFF.

This clonotype was recorded once. The chain joins TRBV2 to TRBJ1-2; 9 nucleotides match TRBD1. The V and J ends lost 9 bases and 7 bases, in that order; junction bases with no gene match: 12. Germline loops: CDR1 SNHLY, CDR2 FYNNEI. This CDR3 contains 14 residues. This CDR3 is CASPIGTGRGGYTF. CDR3 DNA sequence: TGTGCCAGTCCTATCGGGACAGGGAGGGGTGGCTACACCTTC.

This clonotype showed up just a few times. The chain carries TRBV20-1 and TRBJ1-3; D unresolved. CDR3 length: 13 amino acids. Trimming cost V 6 bases and J 0 bases, with 9 bases left between them. The germline gives CDR1 DFQATT, CDR2 SNEGSKA (reference sequence). This chain's CDR3 is CSAWQTSGNTIYF. The CDR3, as DNA: TGCAGTGCATGGCAAACCTCTGGAAACACCATATATTTT.

This clonotype was seen many times. The rearrangement links TRBV7-9 to TRBJ2-7; TRBD1 aligns across 8 bases. This CDR3 contains 15 residues. Trimming at V came to 5 bases and at J to 1 base, leaving 7 bases not matched to a gene. Germline CDR1 and CDR2: SEHNR and FQNEAQ (reference sequence). This CDR3 reads CASSHPDRGSYEQYF. DNA of the CDR3: TGTGCCAGCAGCCATCCCGACAGGGGATCCTACGAGCAGTACTTC. Full variable domain (rest looked up from reference TRBV7-9 and TRBJ2-7): DTGVSQNPRHKITKRGQNVTFRCDPISEHNRLYWYRQTLGQGPEFLTYFQNEAQLEKSRLLSDRFSAERPKGSFSTLEIQRTEQGDSAMYLCASSHPDRGSYEQYFGPGTRLTVT.

At least ten counts were recorded for this clonotype. The chain uses TRBV29-1 and TRBJ2-3, with TRBD1 matching 8 bases. V shed 1 base, J shed 3 bases, and the junction held 3 bases outside the gene matches. Germline lookup yields CDR1 SQVTM and CDR2 ANQGSEA. This CDR3 spans 14 amino acids. The CDR3 bases are TGCAGCGTTGAAGGGACAGGGCGAACAGATACGCAGTATTTT. Translating it yields CSVEGTGRTDTQYF.

In this sample, this clonotype turned up many times. The chain uses TRBV7-9 and TRBJ1-1; TRBD1 matches 7 bases. There are 16 residues in the CDR3. Germline V CDR1 and CDR2: SEHNR, FQNEAQ (reference sequence). Unmatched junction bases numbered 12, after V lost 3 bases and J lost 5 bases. CDR3 sequence reads: CASSFSSGTEGTEAFF. The CDR3 DNA follows: TGTGCCAGCAGCTTTTCGTCCGGGACAGAAGGGACTGAAGCTTTCTTT.

This clonotype was seen ten or more times. In DNA, the CDR3 is TGTGCCAGCAGCCCAGGGGGACAGGGGGCGCTTTCACCCCTCCACTTT. Translating it yields CASSPGGQGALSPLHF. The chain links TRBV9 to TRBJ1-6; 12 nucleotides agree with TRBD1. Germline V CDR1 and CDR2: SGDLS, YYNGEE. The CDR3 runs 16 residues. V was clipped by 4 bases and J by 9 bases; unmatched bases: 8.

This clonotype was recorded at least ten times. The V call is TRBV7-2, the J call TRBJ2-7, with 8 bases identical to TRBD2. This CDR3 is built from 13 residues. J gave up 4 bases and V 4 bases, and 3 bases lay outside the gene matches. From germline, CDR1 is SGHTA and CDR2 FQGNSA. The CDR3 DNA reads as TGTGCCAGCAGCTCATCGGGGGGGTACGAGCAGTACTTC. Translation gives CASSSSGGYEQYF.

At least ten counts were recorded for this clonotype. A junction end diverges from the germline sequence, so it may reflect a read error. DNA of the CDR3: TGTGCCAGCAGGGAAGACGGAAGCTCCTACGAGCAGTACTTC. It codes for CASREDGSSYEQYF. The J gene is TRBJ2-7, the V gene TRBV2; D ambiguous. There are 14 residues in the CDR3. Germline CDR1 SNHLY, CDR2 FYNNEI.

This clonotype showed up many times. This chain links TRBV12-3 or TRBV12-4 with TRBJ2-7, with TRBD2 matching 9 bases. V was clipped by 6 bases and J by 2 bases; unmatched bases: 14. The CDR3 consists of 17 residues. CDR3 sequence: CASSRQMGGRVPYEQYF. CDR3 coding DNA: TGTGCCAGCAGCCGACAAATGGGCGGGAGGGTCCCCTACGAGCAGTACTTC.

This clonotype was detected many times. The chain recombines TRBV27 with TRBJ2-2; no clear D. The CDR3 has 14 residues. V was clipped by 5 bases and J by 4 bases, with 11 bases between them. CDR1 MNHEY and CDR2 SMNVEV come from the germline V gene (reference sequence). CDR3 in DNA: TGTGCCAGCAGTGTGGGCTCGAGCACCGGGGAGCTGTTTTTT. Its translation: CASSVGSSTGELFF.